This T cell receptor beta chain was profiled in a study of cytomegalovirus exposure and HLA in healthy donors. Study background: In an earlier analysis, almost 120 million unique TCR beta sequences were found from 150 million to 200 million T cells.

General study results and limits: Common viral pathogens seemed, in a later analysis, to connect with several of the most significant clusters. A missense DCLRE1C variant was associated with V- and J-gene trimming of TCR beta chains in a later analysis, and an independent cohort replicated the association. Through in vitro validation, a few CMV-associated chains were shown to be specific for CMV antigens.

Of note for this clone: The antigen is unknown.

PCR used 60 Vbeta primers and 13 Jbeta primers. This table comes from immunoSEQ multiplex PCR, and its TCRdb copy is limited to in-frame clones, with some not included. The profile shows just under 250,000 clones, roughly 87% of them singletons. Trimming left V 6 bases short and J 7 bases short, with 13 bases between. Germline V gene sequence: CDR1 LNHDA, CDR2 SQIVND (reference sequence). CDR3 length: 13 amino acids. V and J are TRBV19 and TRBJ2-4; weak D call: TRBD1 (5 bases). Sequencing was done on a sample of PBMCs. The TCR comes from a woman in her thirties or forties in good health and CMV-seropositive. The CDR3 loop is CASSPTVNNIQYF. The CDR3 bases are TGTGCCAGTAGCCCGACAGTCAACAACATTCAGTACTTC.